Listed below are T cell receptor beta chains from one sample, sequenced in a study of T cell changes during pregnancy in multiple sclerosis. Clones were read by immunoSEQ multiplex PCR, and TCRdb kept only the in-frame ones, dropping some. The sample contains approximately 43,000 clones, 90% of which appear only once. The sequences come from CD8+ T cells from peripheral blood mononuclear cells, collected in the first trimester of pregnancy. The receptors shown here come from a female donor with multiple sclerosis, enrolled in a pregnancy study. Both conserved end residues are part of each CDR3. A D gene is named only where the DNA matches it firmly. Size is stated for part of the rows, as once, few or many counts, or as a class when the clone is expanded.

NA,TRBJ2-5,TRBV15,TRBD1,CATSSSQATGEETQYF,TGTGCCACCAGCAGCTCGCAAGCTACAGGGGAAGAGACCCAGTACTTC
NA,TRBJ1-4,TRBV25-1,NA,CASSEMGGSNEKLFF,TGTGCCAGCAGTGAAATGGGGGGAAGTAATGAAAAACTGTTTTTT
NA,TRBJ1-4,TRBV11-1,NA,CASSRRQGLDEKLFF,TGTGCCAGCAGCCGTAGACAAGGACTGGACGAAAAACTGTTTTTT
NA,TRBJ2-7,TRBV7-9,TRBD2,CASSPTSGGTYEQYF,TGTGCCAGCAGCCCGACTAGCGGGGGAACCTACGAGCAGTACTTC
once,TRBJ1-1,TRBV4-3,NA,CASSQDFWDTTEAFF,TGCGCCAGCAGCCAAGATTTTTGGGACACCACTGAAGCTTTCTTT
NA,TRBJ2-7,TRBV5-1,TRBD1,CASSLRQGYYEQYF,TGCGCCAGCAGCTTAAGACAGGGGTACTACGAGCAGTACTTC
NA,TRBJ2-2,TRBV6-4,NA,CASSEGADTGELFF,TGTGCCAGCAGTGAGGGGGCGGACACCGGGGAGCTGTTTTTT
NA,TRBJ1-5,TRBV27,TRBD1,CASTPTGGGQPQHF,TGTGCCAGCACTCCCACAGGGGGCGGTCAGCCCCAGCATTTT
NA,TRBJ1-4,TRBV7-9,TRBD1,CASSFSATQGAGDNEKLFF,TGTGCCAGCAGCTTTTCAGCGACGCAGGGGGCGGGTGATAATGAAAAACTGTTTTTT
NA,TRBJ2-5,TRBV11-3,NA,CASSLECRINLQETQYF,TGTGCCAGCAGCTTAGAGTGTAGAATTAACCTCCAAGAGACCCAGTACTTC
once,TRBJ2-7,TRBV4-1,NA,CASSQDAAGASEQYF,TGCGCCAGCAGCCAAGACGCCGCAGGGGCGAGCGAGCAGTACTTC
NA,TRBJ2-7,TRBV6-6,NA,CASRIGGRQYF,TGTGCCAGCAGAATTGGGGGGAGGCAGTACTTC
NA,TRBJ1-1,TRBV13,NA,CASSPGRGNTEAFF,TGTGCCAGCAGCCCCGGCAGGGGGAACACTGAAGCTTTCTTT
NA,TRBJ2-3,TRBV7-9,TRBD2,CASSGWGLAGSTDTQYF,TGTGCCAGCAGCGGATGGGGACTAGCGGGTAGCACAGATACGCAGTATTTT
NA,TRBJ1-1,TRBV6-1,NA,CASSVGEDTEAFF,TGTGCCAGCAGTGTCGGTGAGGACACTGAAGCTTTCTTT
once,TRBJ2-1,TRBV4-3,TRBD1,CASSQGTGEEQFF,TGCGCCAGCAGCCAGGGGACAGGGGAAGAGCAGTTCTTC
NA,TRBJ2-1,TRBV6-4,NA,CASSEQKTRYNEQFF,TGTGCCAGCAGTGAACAGAAGACCAGGTACAATGAGCAGTTCTTC
NA,TRBJ2-7,TRBV27,NA,CASGQGSEQYF,TGTGCCAGCGGGCAGGGCAGCGAGCAGTACTTC
NA,TRBJ2-7,TRBV19,TRBD2,CASSPGASGVYEQYF,TGTGCCAGTAGTCCGGGGGCTAGCGGGGTTTACGAGCAGTACTTC
NA,TRBJ1-2,TRBV29-1,TRBD1,CSGLVQGQVDADLYGYTF,TGCAGCGGACTAGTCCAGGGACAGGTTGACGCCGACCTCTATGGCTACACCTTC
NA,TRBJ2-7,TRBV19,NA,CASSIDSAVYEQYF,TGTGCCAGTAGTATAGATAGCGCTGTTTACGAGCAGTACTTC
NA,TRBJ1-5,TRBV27,NA,CASRPYSGAPNQPQHF,TGTGCCAGCAGACCTTACTCAGGGGCCCCAAATCAGCCCCAGCATTTT
NA,TRBJ2-1,TRBV27,NA,CASGFSADEQFF,TGTGCCAGCGGCTTCTCGGCGGATGAGCAGTTCTTC
NA,TRBJ1-1,TRBV27,TRBD1,CASRLTGTGNTEAFF,TGTGCCAGCAGACTAACCGGGACAGGGAACACTGAAGCTTTCTTT
NA,TRBJ2-2,TRBV9,TRBD2,CASSDSGTRTTGELFF,TGTGCCAGCAGCGATTCTGGGACTAGGACCACCGGGGAGCTGTTTTTT
few,TRBJ1-5,TRBV4-2,TRBD1,CASSPLQGGNQPQHF,TGTGCCAGCAGCCCTCTTCAGGGGGGAAATCAGCCCCAGCATTTT
few,TRBJ1-1,TRBV5-6,NA,CASSLEISLNTEAFF,TGTGCCAGCAGCTTGGAAATCAGTCTGAACACTGAAGCTTTCTTT
NA,TRBJ2-5,TRBV15,NA,CATSRAGTRKETQYF,TGTGCCACCAGCAGAGCCGGGACAAGAAAAGAGACCCAGTACTTC
NA,TRBJ2-2,TRBV27,NA,CASSLLIKGRGVNTGELFF,TGTGCCAGCAGTCTGTTAATAAAGGGCAGGGGTGTGAACACCGGGGAGCTGTTTTTT
NA,TRBJ2-7,TRBV11-1,NA,CASSLGSDGRVYEQYF,TGTGCCAGCAGCTTAGGGTCTGACGGCAGGGTGTACGAGCAGTACTTC
NA,TRBJ1-4,TRBV2,TRBD1,CASRAGQGPNEKLFF,TGTGCCAGCAGGGCCGGACAGGGACCTAATGAAAAACTGTTTTTT
NA,TRBJ1-1,TRBV7-8,TRBD1,CASSLGPGGGNTEAFF,TGTGCCAGCAGCTTAGGACCAGGGGGCGGCAACACTGAAGCTTTCTTT
NA,TRBJ2-1,TRBV11-1,NA,CASSTPGSLEQFF,TGTGCCAGCAGCACCCCGGGTAGTCTTGAGCAGTTCTTC
NA,TRBJ2-1,TRBV2,TRBD2,CARNGRPSYNEQFF,TGTGCCAGGAACGGGAGGCCCTCCTACAATGAGCAGTTCTTC
NA,TRBJ2-1,TRBV4-3,TRBD2,CASSQEGTSAEQFF,TGCGCCAGCAGCCAAGAAGGGACTAGCGCTGAGCAGTTCTTC
once,TRBJ2-7,TRBV7-2,TRBD2,CASSFLPGGSYEQYF,TGTGCCAGCAGCTTTCTTCCGGGGGGGTCCTACGAGCAGTACTTC
NA,TRBJ1-1,TRBV2,NA,CASGRSTEAFF,TGTGCCAGCGGTCGGAGTACTGAAGCTTTCTTT
NA,TRBJ1-6,TRBV9,TRBD1,CASSQGGGDDSPLHF,TGTGCCAGCAGCCAGGGGGGTGGGGATGATTCACCCCTCCACTTT
NA,TRBJ1-5,TRBV7-9,NA,CASSPGKGQPQHF,TGTGCCAGCAGCCCCGGGAAGGGTCAGCCCCAGCATTTT
NA,TRBJ1-2,TRBV29-1,NA,CSVEYRGREANYGYTF,TGCAGCGTTGAATATAGGGGGAGGGAGGCAAACTATGGCTACACCTTC
NA,TRBJ2-7,TRBV5-6,TRBD1,CASSWGQGLSYEQYF,TGTGCCAGCAGCTGGGGACAGGGGCTAAGCTACGAGCAGTACTTC
few,TRBJ2-3,TRBV6-4,NA,CASSPEGSTDTQYF,TGTGCCAGCAGTCCGGAGGGGAGCACAGATACGCAGTATTTT
many,TRBJ2-1,TRBV27,NA,CASLLTPGVRDNEQFF,TGTGCCAGCTTACTTACGCCAGGGGTTCGGGACAATGAGCAGTTCTTC
NA,TRBJ2-1,TRBV6-5,TRBD2,CASSYSGSSNNEQFF,TGTGCCAGCAGTTACAGCGGGAGCTCGAACAATGAGCAGTTCTTC
NA,TRBJ2-1,TRBV9,NA,CASSVEMWTQLYLEQFF,TGTGCCAGCAGCGTAGAAATGTGGACTCAACTCTACCTGGAGCAGTTCTTC
NA,TRBJ2-7,TRBV18,NA,CASSLGYEQYF,TGTGCCAGCTCCCTCGGGTACGAGCAGTACTTC